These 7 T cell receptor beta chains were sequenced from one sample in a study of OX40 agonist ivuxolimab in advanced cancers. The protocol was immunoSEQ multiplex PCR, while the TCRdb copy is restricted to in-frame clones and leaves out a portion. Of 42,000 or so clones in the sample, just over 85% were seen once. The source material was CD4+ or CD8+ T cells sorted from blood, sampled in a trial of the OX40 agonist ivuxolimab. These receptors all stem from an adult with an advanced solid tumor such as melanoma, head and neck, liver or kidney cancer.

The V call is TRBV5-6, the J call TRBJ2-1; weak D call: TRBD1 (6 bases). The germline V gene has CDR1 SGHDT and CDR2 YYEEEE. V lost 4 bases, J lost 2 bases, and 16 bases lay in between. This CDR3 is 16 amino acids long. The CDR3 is CASSPRSGAAYNEQFF. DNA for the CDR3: TGTGCCAGCAGCCCTAGGTCAGGGGCAGCCTACAATGAGCAGTTCTTC.

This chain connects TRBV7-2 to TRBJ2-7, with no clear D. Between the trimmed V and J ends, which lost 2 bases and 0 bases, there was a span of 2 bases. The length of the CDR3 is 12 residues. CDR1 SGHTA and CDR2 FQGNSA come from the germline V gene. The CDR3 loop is CASSLISYEQYF. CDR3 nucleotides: TGTGCCAGCAGCTTAATCTCCTACGAGCAGTACTTC.

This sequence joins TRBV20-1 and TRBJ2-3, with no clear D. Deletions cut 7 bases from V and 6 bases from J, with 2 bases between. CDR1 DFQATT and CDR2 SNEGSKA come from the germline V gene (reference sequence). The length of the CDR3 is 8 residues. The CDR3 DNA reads TGCAGTGTGGATACGCAGTATTTT. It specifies CSVDTQYF.

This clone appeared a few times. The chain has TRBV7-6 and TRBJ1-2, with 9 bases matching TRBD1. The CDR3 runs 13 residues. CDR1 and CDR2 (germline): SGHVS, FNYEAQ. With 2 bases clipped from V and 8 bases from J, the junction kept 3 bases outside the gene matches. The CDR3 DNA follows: TGTGCCAGCAGCTTAAGGACAGGGGAGGGCTACACCTTC. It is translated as CASSLRTGEGYTF.

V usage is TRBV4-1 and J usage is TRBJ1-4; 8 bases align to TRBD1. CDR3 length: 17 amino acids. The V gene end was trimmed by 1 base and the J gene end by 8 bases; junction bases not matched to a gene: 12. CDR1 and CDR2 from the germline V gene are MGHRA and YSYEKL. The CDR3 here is CASSQAQGVMGGEKLFF. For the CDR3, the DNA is TGCGCCAGCAGCCAAGCACAGGGGGTAATGGGAGGGGAAAAACTGTTTTTT.

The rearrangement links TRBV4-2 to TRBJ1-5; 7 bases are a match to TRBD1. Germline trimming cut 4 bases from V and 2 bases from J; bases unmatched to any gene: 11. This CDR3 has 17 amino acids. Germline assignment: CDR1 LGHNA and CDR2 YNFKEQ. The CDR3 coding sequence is TGTGCCAGCAGCCCTCTGACAGGGTCCCAGGGCAATCAGCCCCAGCATTTT. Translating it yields CASSPLTGSQGNQPQHF.

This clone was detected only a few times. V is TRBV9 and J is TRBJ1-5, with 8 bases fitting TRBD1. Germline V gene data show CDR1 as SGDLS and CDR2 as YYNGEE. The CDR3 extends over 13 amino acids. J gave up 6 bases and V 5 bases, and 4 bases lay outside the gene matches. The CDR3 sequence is CASSGTGGQPQHF. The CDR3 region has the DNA TGTGCCAGCAGTGGAACAGGGGGTCAGCCCCAGCATTTT.